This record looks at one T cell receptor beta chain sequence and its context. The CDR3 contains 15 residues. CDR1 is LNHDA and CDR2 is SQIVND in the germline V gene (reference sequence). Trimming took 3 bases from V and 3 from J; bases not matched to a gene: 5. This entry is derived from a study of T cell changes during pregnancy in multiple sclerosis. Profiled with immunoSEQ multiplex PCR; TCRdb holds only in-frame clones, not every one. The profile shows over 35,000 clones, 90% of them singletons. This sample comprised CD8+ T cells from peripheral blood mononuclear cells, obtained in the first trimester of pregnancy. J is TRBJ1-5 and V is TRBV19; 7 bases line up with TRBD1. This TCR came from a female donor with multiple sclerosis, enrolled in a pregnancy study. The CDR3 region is CASSIDRVDNQPQHF. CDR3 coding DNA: TGTGCCAGTAGTATTGACAGGGTTGACAATCAGCCCCAGCATTTT.